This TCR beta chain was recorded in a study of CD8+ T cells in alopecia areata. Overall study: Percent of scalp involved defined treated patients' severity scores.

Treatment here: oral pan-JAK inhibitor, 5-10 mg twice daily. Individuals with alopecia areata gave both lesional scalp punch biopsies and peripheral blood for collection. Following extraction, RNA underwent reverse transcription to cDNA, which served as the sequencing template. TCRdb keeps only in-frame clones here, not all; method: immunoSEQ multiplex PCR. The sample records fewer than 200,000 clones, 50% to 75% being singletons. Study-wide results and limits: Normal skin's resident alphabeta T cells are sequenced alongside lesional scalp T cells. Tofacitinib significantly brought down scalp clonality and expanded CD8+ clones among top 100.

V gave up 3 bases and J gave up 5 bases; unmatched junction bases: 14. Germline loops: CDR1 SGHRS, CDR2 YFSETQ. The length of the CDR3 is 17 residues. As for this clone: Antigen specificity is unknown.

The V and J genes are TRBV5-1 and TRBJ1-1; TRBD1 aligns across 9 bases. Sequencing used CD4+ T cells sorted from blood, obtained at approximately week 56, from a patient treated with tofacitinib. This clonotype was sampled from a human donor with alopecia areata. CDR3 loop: CASSSYVPGQGWTEAFF. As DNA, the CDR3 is TGCGCCAGCAGCTCGTATGTCCCGGGACAGGGTTGGACTGAAGCTTTCTTT.